One sample yielded the 6 T cell receptor beta chains listed below, sequenced in a study of T cell responses to AZD1222 COVID-19 vaccine. TCRdb keeps only in-frame clones here, not all; method: immunoSEQ multiplex PCR. The sample yields approximately 180,000 clones, 85% to 95% seen once. The starting material was peripheral blood, obtained on day 0 of AZD1222 vaccination. All receptors derive from an adult in good health.

V gene TRBV2 combines with J gene TRBJ1-6, with no clear D. Deletions cut 0 bases from V and 10 bases from J, with 10 bases between. Germline-derived CDR1 and CDR2 are SNHLY and FYNNEI. The CDR3 is 14 amino acids. CDR3 protein: CASSEALTGSPLHF. The CDR3 DNA sequence: TGTGCCAGCAGTGAAGCCCTAACGGGCTCACCCCTCCACTTT.

The chain combines TRBV5-1 with TRBJ1-5; D is uncertain. This CDR3 is built from 14 residues. V lost 0 bases, J lost 4 bases, and 8 bases lay in between. Germline V gene lookup returns CDR1 SGHRS and CDR2 YFSETQ. CDR3 sequence reads: CASSLDTDNQPQHF. For the CDR3, the DNA is TGCGCCAGCAGCTTGGACACAGATAATCAGCCCCAGCATTTT.

J is TRBJ2-1 and V is TRBV27; 10 nucleotides agree with TRBD2. Germline lookup yields CDR1 MNHEY and CDR2 SMNVEV (reference sequence). CDR3 length: 18 residues. V was pared by 7 bases and J by 0 bases, with 12 bases of the junction left unmatched. CDR3 nucleotide sequence: TGTGCCAGCACGGGGGTAGCGGGAGGCTTTAGCTCCTACAATGAGCAGTTCTTC. Protein product: CASTGVAGGFSSYNEQFF.

The chain combines TRBV19 with TRBJ2-1, with unresolved D. Germline CDR1 reads LNHDA; CDR2 reads SQIVND (reference sequence). Trimming left V 6 bases short and J 9 bases short, with 12 bases between. CDR3 size: 12 residues. As DNA, the CDR3 is TGTGCCAGTAGCCCACAGATGGGTGAGCAGTTCTTC. Its protein product is CASSPQMGEQFF.

The chain recombines TRBV27 with TRBJ2-7; either TRBD1 or TRBD2 may fit D (5 bases each). The CDR3 contains 13 residues. Germline CDR1 and CDR2: MNHEY and SMNVEV (reference sequence). V was clipped by 9 bases and J by 5 bases, with 17 bases between them. Here the CDR3 reads CASQGPKPDEQYF. CDR3 bases: TGTGCCAGTCAGGGACCTAAACCGGACGAGCAGTACTTC.

Only a few counts were recorded for this clone. The V and J genes are TRBV3-1 (or the pseudogene TRBV3-2) and TRBJ2-1; either TRBD1 or TRBD2 may supply D (5 bases each). This CDR3 is built from 15 residues. From germline, CDR1 is LGHDT and CDR2 YNNKEL (reference sequence). The V end was cut by 4 bases, the J end by 7 bases, with 17 bases between. CDR3 nucleotides: TGTGCCAGCAGCCCCGGGACGTCCCCTTCTAATGAGCAGTTCTTC. Amino acid sequence: CASSPGTSPSNEQFF.